Below are 6 T cell receptor beta chains sequenced from a single sample in a study of blood T cell repertoires in COVID-19. Sequencing was performed with immunoSEQ multiplex PCR; in TCRdb, only in-frame clones are kept and a portion is missing. This sample has 95,000 to 150,000 clones, with 86% found just once. Sequencing was carried out using peripheral blood. The receptors derive from a human donor in a cohort sampled during active COVID-19.

This chain joins TRBV21-1 and TRBJ2-2; TRBD2 is the table's D call and was not checked against the DNA. TRBV21-1 is assigned pseudogene status. There are 15 residues in the CDR3. CDR3 loop: CASSILLTDTGELFF. The CDR3 region has the DNA TGTGCCAGCAGCATCTTGCTAACCGACACCGGGGAGCTGTTTTTT.

The chain joins TRBV7-9 to TRBJ1-1, with 9 bases fitting TRBD1. V shed 0 bases and J 4 bases; nucleotides not matched to a gene: 3. The CDR3 is made up of 15 amino acids. Germline CDR1 and CDR2: SEHNR and FQNEAQ (reference sequence). CDR3 sequence (DNA): TGTGCCAGCAGCTTAGCGAACAGGGGGCGCACTGAAGCTTTCTTT. Residues: CASSLANRGRTEAFF.

This clone was picked up a small number of times. The chain links TRBV6-6 to TRBJ1-1; D call uncertain. The CDR3 spans 12 residues. Germline lookup yields CDR1 MNHNY and CDR2 SVGAGI (reference sequence). The V end lost 8 bases, the J end lost 1 base, and 8 bases lay between the germline ends. The CDR3 DNA reads as TGTGCCAGCGTAAACTCGAACACTGAAGCTTTCTTT. Its translation: CASVNSNTEAFF.

The CDR3 is CASSFRTSGYQETQYF. DNA for the CDR3: TGTGCCAGCAGTTTTAGGACTAGCGGATATCAAGAGACCCAGTACTTC. V and J are TRBV28 and TRBJ2-5; 10 bases agree with TRBD2. V dropped 3 bases and J dropped 2; count of bases not matched to a gene: 6. Germline lookup yields CDR1 MDHEN and CDR2 SYDVKM. This CDR3 spans 16 amino acids.

The CDR3 region is CASSSYRDANYGYTF. CDR3 DNA sequence: TGTGCCAGCAGCTCGTACCGGGATGCTAACTATGGCTACACCTTC. The V call is TRBV7-2, the J call TRBJ1-2, with D uncertain. Trimming took 4 bases from V and 0 from J, leaving 12 bases between them. CDR1 SGHTA and CDR2 FQGNSA come from the germline V gene. CDR3 length equals 15 residues.

The chain is built from TRBV24-1 and TRBJ2-1; possibly TRBD2 for D (6 bases). The ends were cut back, 8 bases at V and 0 bases at J, with 19 bases in the middle. CDR1 is KGHDR and CDR2 is SFDVKD in the germline V gene. This CDR3 spans 17 amino acids. CDR3 region: CATTGASEGSSYNEQFF. The CDR3 nucleotides are TGTGCCACCACCGGGGCCTCGGAGGGTAGCTCCTACAATGAGCAGTTCTTC.